The sample holds many counts of the clone carrying this TCR beta chain. No antigen is known for it. Enrollment excluded any patients with other autoimmune diseases, uncontrolled infections, pregnancy or lactation. Establishment of the diagnosis relied upon clinical symptoms, serum thyroxine, TRAb, thyroid ultrasound and orbital computed tomography. An approximately 10 ml volume of fresh peripheral blood provided the PBMCs. This sample stems from a study of Graves' ophthalmopathy and Graves' hyperthyroidism. V was clipped by 7 bases and J by 2 bases; unmatched bases: 8. The CDR3 consists of 13 residues. Germline assignment: CDR1 SQVTM and CDR2 ANQGSEA. As the template, RNA transcripts were used to amplify TCR beta CDR3 regions. HTBI primers were employed in first-round RT-PCR, then a second-round multiplex PCR followed. TCRdb re-called the multiplex PCR reads with MiXCR, one entry per CDR3 protein. The table includes hundreds of thousands of distinct CDR3 sequences, about two fifths detected once.

Broader study findings: Thyroid clonotypes that were expanded above 0.001 frequency mostly also appeared in blood.

Source material: peripheral blood. The V gene is TRBV29-1, the J gene TRBJ2-7; 7 nucleotides align to TRBD1. This receptor was taken from an adult man with Graves' ophthalmopathy. CDR3 in DNA: TGCAGCGCCCGACAGGGAGCAACCTACGAGCAGTACTTC. This encodes CSARQGATYEQYF.